This TCR beta chain is drawn from a study of blood T cell repertoires in COVID-19. Overall study context: The United States, Italy and Spain were the sources of the acute and convalescent COVID-19 samples. The analysed material was cDNA or gDNA that came from T cells, B-cell-depleted T cells, or PBMCs.

As processed by the authors: Using reference gene primer amplification, nucleated cell counts were estimated. The repertoire was sequenced with immunoSEQ multiplex PCR; TCRdb's copy has only in-frame clones and lacks some. From that table come the V and J calls and clone size; the DNA was used to work out D and trimming. This sample carries around 19,000 clones, around 82% of them seen once, and the ten largest clones take about 15%. J lost 0 bases, V lost 4 bases, and 6 bases had no gene match. Per the germline V gene, CDR1 is LGHDT and CDR2 is YNNKEL (reference sequence). This CDR3 region has 17 residues.

Sample: peripheral blood. The J gene is TRBJ1-2, the V gene TRBV3-1 (or the pseudogene TRBV3-2), with 12 nucleotides matching TRBD1. The receptor comes from a man aged 35 to 55 with active or convalescent COVID-19. The CDR3 loop reads CASSLMGQGATNYGYTF. CDR3 DNA sequence: TGTGCCAGCAGCCTGATGGGACAGGGGGCTACTAACTATGGCTACACCTTC.